The sequence of this T cell receptor (beta chain) was determined in a study of response to subunit inactivated influenza vaccine. Using its own MiXCR run on the RT-PCR reads, TCRdb lists one record per CDR3 protein. The sample lists roughly 780,000 distinct CDR3 sequences, approximately 17% occurring once. Study-level points and caveats: Seasonal influenza vaccination, on each occasion, was suggested by the authors to recruit few new T cells.

On this clonotype itself: Antigen: not known.

This receptor was taken from a man over 45 who received an inactivated influenza vaccine. The starting material was PBMCs from blood, obtained approximately 5 days after vaccination.

Written as DNA, the CDR3 is TGCAGTGCACCGACTAGCGGGAGGGAAACCCAGTACTTC. Amino acid sequence: CSAPTSGRETQYF. J is TRBJ2-5 and V is TRBV20-1; 14 bases line up with TRBD2. After removal of 6 bases from V and 8 bases from J, the junction contained 5 bases not matched to a gene. The V gene's germline CDR1 is DFQATT and CDR2 SNEGSKA (reference sequence). CDR3 size: 13 residues.